The present T cell receptor beta chain was sequenced within a study of blood T cell repertoires in COVID-19. This CDR3 comprises 12 residues. Germline-derived CDR1 and CDR2 are GTSNPN and SVGIG (reference sequence). Trimming pared 7 bases from V and 8 bases from J, leaving 17 bases between. Participants, about 18 to 90 years old, spanned fewer than 25 US areas. As processed by the authors: Estimates of nucleated cell counts were drawn from the amplification of reference gene primers. TCRdb keeps only in-frame clones here, not all; method: immunoSEQ multiplex PCR. The D gene and trimming were derived from the DNA, and the V and J assignments and clone size from that table. Of under 250,000 clones listed, approximately 90% are singletons.

This receptor was obtained from a woman aged 25 to 39 with acute COVID-19. The sample consisted of PBMCs or T cells enriched from blood (not recorded which). The J gene is TRBJ1-2, the V gene TRBV30; D perhaps matches TRBD1 (5 bases). The DNA for the CDR3 is TGTGCCTCCCGACAGCCTCGAAGGGGCTACACCTTC. It is translated as CASRQPRRGYTF.